This T cell receptor beta chain was profiled in a study of molecular identifiers for immune sequencing clone quantification. TCRdb re-called the PCR reads through MiXCR, storing one row per CDR3 protein. This repertoire shows approximately 670,000 distinct CDR3 sequences, just under 20% found once; its top ten account for 0.7% to 1%. This clonotype was counted ten times or more. The germline CDR1 and CDR2 sequences are SEHNR and FQNEAQ (reference sequence). CDR3 length: 17 amino acids. V lost 5 bases and J lost 0, with 16 bases in between. This sequence joins TRBV7-9 and TRBJ2-2; D unresolved. This receptor was identified in a human donor in good health. Some libraries in this study had Jurkat cell RNA spiked in. The sample comprised naive CD8+ T cells from blood, with Jurkat cell RNA spiked in. Specified subset: FACS-sorted CD8+CD4-CCR7+CD45RA+ naive T cells. In DNA form, the CDR3 reads TGTGCCAGCAGCCCCTACGTGGGCAGCTCGAACACCGGGGAGCTGTTTTTT. Translating gives CASSPYVGSSNTGELFF.